Sequencing of this T cell receptor beta chain was carried out in a study of blood T cell repertoires in COVID-19. Study details: Material from acute and convalescent COVID-19 was sourced from the United States, Italy and Spain. PBMCs, B-cell-depleted T cells, or T cells were the source of the cDNA or gDNA that made up the material.

Per the study methods: Amplified reference gene primers provided the basis for estimating nucleated cell counts. Method: immunoSEQ multiplex PCR; TCRdb's copy keeps in-frame clones and lacks some. V, J and clone size reflect that table, while D and trimming were determined from the DNA. Altogether 300,000 to 350,000 clones are present, over 75% being singletons, with the ten largest covering 1%. V lost 3 bases and J lost 8; bases outside the gene matches: 6. Germline CDR1 SSHAT, CDR2 FNYEAQ (reference sequence). The CDR3 length is 13 residues. Donors in Cohort 3 counted as recovered after two negative PCRs, clearance, or symptom resolution.

The source material was PBMCs or T cells enriched from blood (not recorded which). This clonotype was obtained from a woman between 25 and 40 years old who had recovered from COVID-19. V usage is TRBV7-7 and J usage is TRBJ1-2; 7 bases agree with TRBD1. The CDR3 loop is CASSFYRGSGYTF. CDR3 sequence (DNA): TGTGCCAGCAGCTTCTACAGGGGAAGCGGCTACACCTTC.